This TCR beta chain was recorded in a study of beta chain features in type 1 diabetes. V was shortened by 6 bases and J by 0 bases, with 15 bases between the two germline ends. This CDR3 comprises 16 residues. Germline lookup yields CDR1 SNHLY and CDR2 FYNNEI. This clone appeared a few times. Antigen: not known. Points from the study as a whole: Over-representation of high TCR-expressing cells was a possible consequence of cDNA sequencing. TCRB CDR3s were moderately but significantly shorter in Type 1 diabetes patients in all four CD4+ subsets. In these data, an HLA type influence on TCRB rearrangement remained unresolved. There were fewer insertions and more deletions at the VDJ junctions of type 1 diabetes patients.

The entirety of the isolated RNA underwent reverse transcription, so expressed TCRB transcripts were sequenced. TCRdb keeps only in-frame clones here, not all; method: immunoSEQ multiplex PCR. This sample has more than 550,000 clones, with more than 13% found just once. The TCR was taken from a man between 18 and 35 years old with type 1 diabetes. The V gene is TRBV2, the J gene TRBJ1-3, with unresolved D. The sequenced sample consisted of naive CD4+ T cells from blood. Here the CDR3 DNA reads TGTGCCAGCAGACCCAGGTCGACCTTCTCTGGAAACACCATATATTTT. Its protein is CASRPRSTFSGNTIYF.